This T cell receptor (beta chain) appears in the sequencing data of a study of vaccination and CD4 T cells after COVID-19. In the study overall: Cells received overlapping spike peptides from SARS-CoV-2, HCoV-NL63, HCoV-OC43 and HCoV-229E as stimulation. General study findings and limits: Reactive clonotype counts went from median approximately 23 after infection to roughly 38 after vaccination, nonsignificantly.

Described treatment: roughly nine-day PBMC culture with coronavirus spike peptide pools or control peptides (ViraFEST assay). Antigen-specific T cell expansion with peptide pools preceded TCR sequencing in the ViraFEST approach. Cultures of PBMCs, 1.5 million to 2 million per well, were set up with about 9.4 IU/ml IL-2 and 10 ug/ml peptide pools. This clonotype turned up a few times. What it binds is not known. The ends were cut back, 5 bases at V and 4 bases at J, with 11 bases in the middle. The CDR3 runs to 13 residues. Germline values: CDR1 SGHTA, CDR2 FQGNSA. Cultured CD4+ T-cell DNA underwent Oncomine TCR Beta short-read sequencing. TCRdb called the PCR reads again in MiXCR, with one record for every CDR3 protein. Of fewer than 13,000 distinct CDR3 sequences in the sample, roughly 55% were seen once.

This chain joins TRBV7-2 and TRBJ1-2; no reliable D call. The origin of this receptor is a human donor who had recovered from COVID-19. The sample comprised CD4+ T cells from blood, cultured in vitro. The chain's CDR3 is CASSHGSGYGYTF. Here the CDR3 DNA reads TGTGCCAGCAGCCACGGATCCGGCTATGGCTACACCTTC.